Listed below are T cell receptor beta chains from one sample, sequenced in a study of cytomegalovirus exposure and HLA in healthy donors. The table came from immunoSEQ multiplex PCR; TCRdb's copy has only in-frame clones and leaves some out. The table has approximately 260,000 clones, 80% to 95% seen once. The sequencing sample was made of PBMCs. The origin of the receptors is a girl aged 2 to 10 in good health and CMV-seronegative. CDR3s include the opening cysteine and the closing phenylalanine or tryptophan. D genes are given only for firm matches. Only some rows state a clone size, as once, few, many or a class for expanded clones.

D: TRBD1
J: TRBJ1-1
V: TRBV2
size: .
DNA: TGTGCCAGCGGCAGGGGGGACACTGAAGCTTTCTTT
CDR3: CASGRGDTEAFF

D: .
J: TRBJ2-1
V: TRBV7-8
size: .
DNA: TGTGCCAGCAGCTTACTCCTAGCAACCAATGAGCAGTTCTTC
CDR3: CASSLLLATNEQFF

D: TRBD1
J: TRBJ1-3
V: TRBV12-5
size: .
DNA: TGTGCTAGTGTTAGAACAGGGGAGACTGGAAACACCATATATTTT
CDR3: CASVRTGETGNTIYF

D: TRBD2
J: TRBJ2-5
V: TRBV15
size: once
DNA: TGTGCCACCAGCAGGGGGGGGAACCAAGAGACCCAGTACTTC
CDR3: CATSRGGNQETQYF

D: .
J: TRBJ2-2
V: TRBV7-9
size: few
DNA: TGTGCCAGCAGCTGGGGGGAGTCCACGAACACCGGGGAGCTGTTTTTT
CDR3: CASSWGESTNTGELFF

D: .
J: TRBJ2-1
V: TRBV28
size: .
DNA: TGTGCCAGCAGTTTAGGGTCCTCCAGGGGATACGGCAATGAGCAGTTCTTC
CDR3: CASSLGSSRGYGNEQFF

D: .
J: TRBJ2-3
V: TRBV9
size: .
DNA: TGTGCCAGCAGCGTAGGGACTACCGACACAGATACGCAGTATTTT
CDR3: CASSVGTTDTDTQYF

D: .
J: TRBJ2-3
V: TRBV5-1
size: .
DNA: TGCGCCAGCAGCTTGCCCGGGCCGGGAGCAGATACGCAGTATTTT
CDR3: CASSLPGPGADTQYF

D: TRBD1
J: TRBJ1-5
V: TRBV27
size: .
DNA: TGTGCCAGCAGGCCAGGGACAGCCGGCAATCAGCCCCAGCATTTT
CDR3: CASRPGTAGNQPQHF

D: TRBD1
J: TRBJ2-7
V: TRBV5-1
size: .
DNA: TGCGCCAGCAGCTACGGACAGGGTGGGAACGAGCAGTACTTC
CDR3: CASSYGQGGNEQYF

D: .
J: TRBJ1-2
V: TRBV30
size: .
DNA: TGTGCCTGGAGTGTACAGGGTCGGCGGGGCTACACCTTC
CDR3: CAWSVQGRRGYTF

D: .
J: TRBJ2-7
V: TRBV11-2
size: .
DNA: TGTGCCAGCAGCTCCGGGACACTTTTGTACTTC
CDR3: CASSSGTLLYF

D: .
J: TRBJ1-4
V: TRBV7-9
size: .
DNA: TGTGCCAGCAGCTTAGAGGGCGGGCTGCGGGGTGAAAAACTGTTTTTT
CDR3: CASSLEGGLRGEKLFF

D: TRBD1
J: TRBJ1-5
V: TRBV27
size: .
DNA: TGTGCCAGCAGTCCGGGGACAGCTAGCAATCAGCCCCAGCATTTT
CDR3: CASSPGTASNQPQHF

D: .
J: TRBJ2-5
V: TRBV7-9
size: .
DNA: TGTTCCAGCAGCTTAGCGTCACTAGATAGGCTTCAAGAGACCCAGTACTTC
CDR3: CSSSLASLDRLQETQYF

D: .
J: TRBJ2-3
V: TRBV5-1
size: .
DNA: TGCGCCAGCAGCTTGTCGGGTCGATCTAGCACAGATACGCAGTATTTT
CDR3: CASSLSGRSSTDTQYF

D: TRBD1
J: TRBJ1-4
V: TRBV19
size: .
DNA: TGTGCCAGTAGTATCTGGACAGGGAAGGAGGCTAATGAAAAACTGTTTTTT
CDR3: CASSIWTGKEANEKLFF

D: .
J: TRBJ1-6
V: TRBV6-5
size: .
DNA: TGTGCCAGCAGTTACCGGGGTAGCTCCTATAATTCACCCCTCCACTTT
CDR3: CASSYRGSSYNSPLHF

D: .
J: TRBJ2-7
V: TRBV6-1
size: once
DNA: TGTGCCAGCAGTGAAGTGTTGCGATACGAGCAGTACTTC
CDR3: CASSEVLRYEQYF

D: .
J: TRBJ1-1
V: TRBV18
size: .
DNA: TGTGCCAGCTCACTTAAACAGGGTTCTGAAGCTTTCTTT
CDR3: CASSLKQGSEAFF

D: .
J: TRBJ2-1
V: TRBV5-4
size: few
DNA: TGTGCCTCTCAGAGGGAGCGAACCTACAATGAGCAGTTCTTC
CDR3: CASQRERTYNEQFF

D: TRBD2
J: TRBJ2-7
V: TRBV5-1
size: .
DNA: TGCGCCAGCAGCCCAACTAGCGGGGGGGACGAGCAGTACTTC
CDR3: CASSPTSGGDEQYF

D: TRBD2
J: TRBJ2-7
V: TRBV5-6
size: .
DNA: TGTGCCAGCGGGTGGGGAGCGGGGGGGCCAGGGAACGAGCAGTACTTC
CDR3: CASGWGAGGPGNEQYF

D: .
J: TRBJ2-7
V: TRBV10-3
size: .
DNA: TGTGCCATCACGAGCGGAGGGGACTACGAGCAGTACTTC
CDR3: CAITSGGDYEQYF

D: .
J: TRBJ1-5
V: TRBV19
size: .
DNA: TGTGCCAGTAGTCCCTCGACATGGGCTAATAGCAATCAGCCCCAGCATTTT
CDR3: CASSPSTWANSNQPQHF

D: .
J: TRBJ1-5
V: TRBV18
size: few
DNA: TGTGCCAGCTCACCAGGGCAGGGCGGGACTCAGCCCCAGCATTTT
CDR3: CASSPGQGGTQPQHF

D: TRBD2
J: TRBJ2-7
V: TRBV7-2
size: .
DNA: TGTGCCAGCAGCGACCTAGCGGGAGGGCCTAACGAGCAGTACTTC
CDR3: CASSDLAGGPNEQYF

D: TRBD1
J: TRBJ1-1
V: TRBV6-5
size: .
DNA: TGTGCCAGCAGCCGGACAGGCCTGAACTCTGAAGCTTTCTTT
CDR3: CASSRTGLNSEAFF

D: TRBD2
J: TRBJ2-7
V: TRBV5-6
size: .
DNA: TGTGCCAGCAGCTATTCAGCGGGGGCGGGAATCCCCTACGAGCAGTACTTC
CDR3: CASSYSAGAGIPYEQYF

D: .
J: TRBJ2-1
V: TRBV7-6
size: .
DNA: TGTGCCAGCAGCAGGGAGGCCTCCTACAATGAGCAGTTCTTC
CDR3: CASSREASYNEQFF

D: .
J: TRBJ1-4
V: TRBV18
size: .
DNA: TGTGCCAGCTCACCAGGCGGATTTGCAACTAATGAAAAACTGTTTTTT
CDR3: CASSPGGFATNEKLFF

D: TRBD1
J: TRBJ1-2
V: TRBV19
size: .
DNA: TGTGCCAGCAACATTGGACAGGGTATTGGTGGCTACACCTTC
CDR3: CASNIGQGIGGYTF

D: .
J: TRBJ1-4
V: TRBV5-8
size: .
DNA: TGTGCCAGCAGCTGGGGCATCGGTGAAAAACTGTTTTTT
CDR3: CASSWGIGEKLFF

D: TRBD2
J: TRBJ2-7
V: TRBV27
size: .
DNA: TGTGCCAGCAGCCCCGTGAGCGGGAGCCCTGCCTACGAGCAGTACTTC
CDR3: CASSPVSGSPAYEQYF

D: TRBD2
J: TRBJ2-7
V: TRBV6-5
size: .
DNA: TGTGCCAGCAGCCGTTTAGCGGGAGGCTCCTACGAGCAGTACTTC
CDR3: CASSRLAGGSYEQYF

D: TRBD2
J: TRBJ2-7
V: TRBV6-5
size: .
DNA: TGTGCCAGCAGTTACTCACTAGCGGGAAGCTACGAGCAGTACTTC
CDR3: CASSYSLAGSYEQYF

D: TRBD1
J: TRBJ2-7
V: TRBV6-5
size: .
DNA: TGTGCCAGCAGACCCTACAACAGGGGTACTTACGAGCAGTACTTC
CDR3: CASRPYNRGTYEQYF

D: TRBD1
J: TRBJ1-2
V: TRBV6-5
size: .
DNA: TGTGCCAGCAGTTACTTCCCGACAGGGGTAATCTATGGCTACACCTTC
CDR3: CASSYFPTGVIYGYTF

D: TRBD2
J: TRBJ2-3
V: TRBV19
size: .
DNA: TGTGCCAGTAGACCCGGGACTAGCGAAGCAGATACGCAGTATTTT
CDR3: CASRPGTSEADTQYF

D: TRBD1
J: TRBJ1-1
V: TRBV7-3
size: .
DNA: TGTGCCAGCAGCCTCGACAGGGGGAGAGGCAACACTGAAGCTTTCTTT
CDR3: CASSLDRGRGNTEAFF

D: TRBD1
J: TRBJ2-7
V: TRBV13
size: .
DNA: TGTGCCAGCAGCCAAGGGGGCCCGGGACAGGGTGCCTACGAGCAGTACTTC
CDR3: CASSQGGPGQGAYEQYF

D: .
J: TRBJ1-6
V: TRBV9
size: .
DNA: TGTGCCAGCAGCGTAGAGGGGTACTCACCCCTCCACTTT
CDR3: CASSVEGYSPLHF

D: TRBD2
J: TRBJ2-1
V: TRBV4-2
size: .
DNA: TGTGCCAGCAGCCAAGATCCGGGAGGCCGCTCCTACAATGAGCAGTTCTTC
CDR3: CASSQDPGGRSYNEQFF

D: .
J: TRBJ1-2
V: TRBV7-2
size: .
DNA: TGTGCCAGCAGCTTAGGGGGCGCAGGGTATGGCTACACCTTC
CDR3: CASSLGGAGYGYTF

D: .
J: TRBJ2-1
V: TRBV29-1
size: .
DNA: TGCAGTTGTGTGAGTAGCGACTACAATGAGCAGTTCTTC
CDR3: CSCVSSDYNEQFF